Below are 3 T cell receptor beta chains sequenced from a single sample in a study of cytomegalovirus exposure and HLA in healthy donors. Use of 60 Vbeta and 13 Jbeta primers characterized the PCR. Repertoires were generated with immunoSEQ multiplex PCR, while TCRdb's copy carries only in-frame clones and drops some. Found here are around 150,000 clones, 70% to 80% of them singletons; the top ten hold about 9.5%. The sample comprised PBMCs. These receptors all stem from a man aged 18 to 29 in good health and CMV-seropositive.

The CDR3 sequence is CASSQQGSSNQPQHF. The DNA for the CDR3 is TGCGCCAGCAGCCAACAGGGTTCTAGCAATCAGCCCCAGCATTTT. The V and J genes are TRBV4-1 and TRBJ1-5, with D perhaps TRBD1 (5 bases). Per the germline V gene, CDR1 is MGHRA and CDR2 is YSYEKL. V was pared by 2 bases and J by 0 bases, with 8 bases between. The CDR3 runs to 15 residues.

The J gene is TRBJ2-1, the V gene TRBV6-1; 7 bases are a match to TRBD2. The CDR3 spans 14 residues. V was pared by 1 base and J by 10 bases, with 7 bases of the junction left unmatched. Germline lookup yields CDR1 MNHNS and CDR2 SASEGT. CDR3 protein: CASSEERGWREQFF. The CDR3 bases are TGTGCCAGCAGTGAAGAGCGGGGCTGGCGAGAGCAGTTCTTC.

CDR3: CASSLGADLQYF. In nucleotides, the CDR3 is TGCGCCAGCAGCTTGGGGGCTGATTTACAGTACTTC. The V and J genes are TRBV5-1 and TRBJ2-5, with D uncertain. The CDR3 runs to 12 residues. Trimming took off 0 bases at V and 11 bases at J, with 11 bases between the two ends. Germline V lookup: CDR1 SGHRS, CDR2 YFSETQ. Looking up the rest from reference TRBV5-1 and TRBJ2-5 gives the full variable domain: KAGVTQTPRYLIKTRGQQVTLSCSPISGHRSVSWYQQTPGQGLQFLFEYFSETQRNKGNFPGRFSGRQFSNSRSEMNVSTLELGDSALYLCASSLGADLQYFGPGTRLLVL.